This T cell receptor beta chain emerged from a study of T cell responses to AZD1222 COVID-19 vaccine. Sequencing used immunoSEQ multiplex PCR; TCRdb keeps in-frame clones, though not all of them. In the table there are 200,000 to 250,000 clones, 90% to 95% of which are singletons. V lost 5 bases, J lost 0 bases, and 14 bases lay in between. The CDR3 covers 16 residues. Germline V gene data show CDR1 as SEHNR and CDR2 as FQNEAQ (reference sequence). The clonotype originates from an adult who received the MenACWY meningococcal vaccine as a control. The starting material was peripheral blood, obtained 28 days after the second dose of the MenACWY control vaccine. The chain carries TRBV7-9 and TRBJ1-5, with a weak D call TRBD1 (5 bases). CDR3 protein: CASSLGHPYSNQPQHF. In DNA form, the CDR3 reads TGTGCCAGCAGCCTTGGACACCCCTATAGCAATCAGCCCCAGCATTTT.